The next 29 T cell receptor beta chains were all read from a single sample in a study of blood T cell repertoires in COVID-19. Sequenced by immunoSEQ multiplex PCR; TCRdb stores in-frame clones only, minus some. The repertoire consists of roughly 100,000 clones, with just under 95% occurring once and the leading ten covering 1.5% to 2.5%. Sequencing input: peripheral blood. These receptors were collected from a woman between 50 and 59 years old with COVID-19, enrolled during active disease.

The chain employs TRBV20-1 and TRBJ1-2, with TRBD1 as a possible D gene (5 bases). Germline V gene sequence: CDR1 DFQATT, CDR2 SNEGSKA (reference sequence). V gave up 6 bases and J gave up 14 bases, with 13 bases separating them. The CDR3 totals 9 residues. In DNA, the CDR3 is TGCAGTGCATGGGGGGTCGAGACCTTC. It is translated as CSAWGVETF.

The gene calls are TRBV13 and TRBJ1-2; perhaps TRBD1 as D (6 bases). Germline lookup yields CDR1 PRHDT and CDR2 FYEKMQ (reference sequence). Trimming took 1 base from V and 8 from J, leaving 20 bases between them. The CDR3 loop spans 16 amino acids. The CDR3, as DNA: TGTGCCAGCAGCTTAGATCCAGGCAGGGGCATCGAGGGCTACACCTTC. Protein product: CASSLDPGRGIEGYTF.

The chain is built from TRBV19 and TRBJ1-2; 11 bases are shared with TRBD1. Germline V gene sequence: CDR1 LNHDA, CDR2 SQIVND (reference sequence). The CDR3 runs 16 residues. Trimming at V came to 6 bases and at J to 4 bases, leaving 10 bases not matched to a gene. CDR3 in amino acids: CASSTPDRGRSYGYTF. CDR3 nucleotide sequence: TGTGCCAGTAGCACGCCGGACAGGGGGCGAAGCTATGGCTACACCTTC.

Written as DNA, the CDR3 is TGTGCCAGTAGTATTCGCGGAGCAGCCTCTGGAAACACCATATATTTT. This gives the protein CASSIRGAASGNTIYF. The chain uses TRBV19 and TRBJ1-3; no reliable D call. The CDR3 totals 16 residues. CDR1 and CDR2 from the germline V gene are LNHDA and SQIVND (reference sequence). V was shortened by 3 bases and J by 0 bases, with 12 bases between the two germline ends.

The V gene is TRBV19, the J gene TRBJ2-1, with TRBD2 matching 8 bases. CDR3 length: 15 residues. Trimming took 3 bases from V and 2 from J; bases not matched to a gene: 3. Germline CDR1 reads LNHDA; CDR2 reads SQIVND (reference sequence). The CDR3 region is CASSISGVTYNEQFF. The CDR3 region has the DNA TGTGCCAGTAGTATTAGCGGGGTCACCTACAATGAGCAGTTCTTC.

This clone has only one observation. This chain's CDR3 is CASSLGPGGVVPGELFF. CDR3 sequence (DNA): TGTGCCAGCAGCTTAGGGCCAGGGGGCGTTGTGCCCGGGGAGCTGTTTTTT. This chain connects TRBV13 to TRBJ2-2, with 8 positions matching TRBD1. The CDR3 sequence is 17 residues long. With V trimmed by 0 bases and J by 6 bases, 9 bases remained unmatched. Germline lookup yields CDR1 PRHDT and CDR2 FYEKMQ (reference sequence).

This chain's CDR3 is CAWSASTGYQPQHF. The CDR3, as DNA: TGTGCCTGGAGTGCCTCGACAGGGTATCAGCCCCAGCATTTT. J is TRBJ1-5 and V is TRBV30, with 7 nucleotides matching TRBD1. CDR1 and CDR2 from the germline V gene are GTSNPN and SVGIG (reference sequence). The J segment lost 5 bases and the V segment lost 1 base, leaving 5 bases of the junction unmatched. The CDR3 spans 14 residues.

This sequence joins TRBV28 and TRBJ1-1; no clear D gene. The CDR3 consists of 14 residues. Germline V CDR1 and CDR2: MDHEN, SYDVKM. Trimming removed 8 bases at V and 0 bases at J, with 13 bases between. The CDR3 spells CASGSGSMNTEAFF. In DNA, the CDR3 is TGTGCCAGCGGCTCCGGGTCTATGAACACTGAAGCTTTCTTT.

This clone has just one count. This chain uses TRBV2 with TRBJ1-2; D is unresolved. Trimming shortened V by 1 base and J by 7 bases, and 7 bases separated the two germline ends. Germline V CDR1 and CDR2: SNHLY, FYNNEI. The CDR3 consists of 12 residues. The DNA of the CDR3 is TGTGCCAGCAGTGAAGTGCCAGGTGGCTACACCTTC. Translated, it gives CASSEVPGGYTF.

The gene calls are TRBV12-5 and TRBJ1-1; possible D gene TRBD1, 6 bases. V lost 1 base and J 0 bases, leaving 9 bases between the germline ends. CDR1 and CDR2 (germline): LGHNT, FRNRAP. The CDR3 totals 15 residues. CDR3 nucleotide sequence: TGTGCTAGTGGTTTGGGGACAGTTATGAACACTGAAGCTTTCTTT. Protein product: CASGLGTVMNTEAFF.

The V call is TRBV7-2, the J call TRBJ1-5; the D is unclear. The CDR3 totals 14 residues. Germline assignment: CDR1 SGHTA and CDR2 FQGNSA. Deletions cut 6 bases from V and 0 bases from J, with 9 bases between. CDR3 bases: TGTGCCAGCAGTCCCCAACTTAGCAATCAGCCCCAGCATTTT. Amino acids: CASSPQLSNQPQHF.

The chain recombines TRBV10-3 with TRBJ2-3; the match to TRBD1 covers 8 bases. The germline gives CDR1 ENHRY, CDR2 SYGVKD. V dropped 6 bases and J dropped 5; count of bases not matched to a gene: 7. The CDR3 consists of 14 residues. As DNA, the CDR3 is TGTGCCATCAGCGATGGACAGGGAAGAGATACGCAGTATTTT. This sequence encodes CAISDGQGRDTQYF.

The chain joins TRBV5-6 to TRBJ1-4, with 7 bases identical to TRBD1. This CDR3 comprises 16 residues. The germline V gene has CDR1 SGHDT and CDR2 YYEEEE. The V gene end was trimmed by 2 bases and the J gene end by 1 base; junction bases not matched to a gene: 5. This CDR3 is CASSFRTGVTNEKLFF. The CDR3 region has the DNA TGTGCCAGCAGCTTTCGTACAGGGGTAACTAATGAAAAACTGTTTTTT.

The V call is TRBV2, the J call TRBJ2-3; 16 bases align to TRBD2. The germline V gene has CDR1 SNHLY and CDR2 FYNNEI. The CDR3 runs to 13 residues. V lost 6 bases and J lost 9; bases outside the gene matches: 0. This chain's CDR3 is CASRGLAGGTQYF. The CDR3, as DNA: TGTGCCAGCAGGGGACTAGCGGGGGGGACGCAGTATTTT.

The rearrangement uses TRBV19 and TRBJ1-1; 10 positions match TRBD1. Trimming at V came to 1 base and at J to 0 bases, leaving 17 bases not matched to a gene. The CDR3 spans 21 residues. From germline, CDR1 is LNHDA and CDR2 SQIVND (reference sequence). CDR3 nucleotide sequence: TGTGCCAGTAGTATAGTCTATACAGACAGGGGGCGATATAGGATGAACACTGAAGCTTTCTTT. Translation: CASSIVYTDRGRYRMNTEAFF.

The V and J genes are TRBV5-1 and TRBJ2-2, with D perhaps TRBD1 (6 bases). The CDR3 is 15 amino acids. V lost 4 bases to trimming and J lost 1 base, with 11 bases between them. Germline CDR1 reads SGHRS; CDR2 reads YFSETQ. CDR3 sequence reads: CASSQDSVNTGELFF. The CDR3 nucleotides are TGCGCCAGCAGCCAGGACAGTGTGAACACCGGGGAGCTGTTTTTT.

The chain combines TRBV7-8 with TRBJ1-3; tentative D call: TRBD1 (6 bases). There are 18 residues in the CDR3. The V gene's germline CDR1 is SGHVS and CDR2 FQNEAQ. Between the trimmed V and J ends, which lost 3 bases and 2 bases, there was a span of 20 bases. DNA of the CDR3: TGTGCCAGCAGCTTTCAACCTGCCCCGACAGGCGCTGGAAACACCATATATTTT. This codes for CASSFQPAPTGAGNTIYF.

The V call is TRBV5-1, the J call TRBJ2-7; D uncertain. V dropped 4 bases and J dropped 1 base, with 12 bases sitting between them. The CDR3 covers 14 residues. Germline V gives CDR1 SGHRS, CDR2 YFSETQ. DNA of the CDR3: TGCGCCAGCAGCCCAGGTCTGGATTCCTACGAGCAGTACTTC. Its translation: CASSPGLDSYEQYF.

The chain combines TRBV29-1 with TRBJ1-1, with 7 bases that match TRBD1. Trimming cost V 4 bases and J 7 bases; bases outside gene matches: 6. The CDR3 contains 12 residues. CDR1 and CDR2 (germline): SQVTM, ANQGSEA. CDR3 DNA sequence: TGCAGCGTTGGACAGGGAGGTGGTGAAGCTTTCTTT. Translation gives CSVGQGGGEAFF.

This clone was seen only once. The chain carries TRBV28 and TRBJ1-5; 8 bases fit TRBD1. V shed 5 bases and J 6 bases; nucleotides not matched to a gene: 6. This CDR3 is 14 amino acids long. CDR1 and CDR2 from the germline V gene are MDHEN and SYDVKM. The DNA for the CDR3 is TGTGCCAGCAGTATTCAGGGGGCAACTCAGCCCCAGCATTTT. Encoded protein: CASSIQGATQPQHF.

This sequence joins TRBV19 and TRBJ2-3; 12 nucleotides align to TRBD2. The CDR3 has 16 amino acids. The germline V gene encodes CDR1 LNHDA and CDR2 SQIVND (reference sequence). V trimming: 4 bases; J trimming: 6 bases; junction bases outside the gene matches: 8. CDR3 sequence reads: CASSKKTSGGVDTQYF. The CDR3 nucleotides are TGTGCCAGTAGTAAAAAGACTAGCGGGGGAGTGGATACGCAGTATTTT.

The CDR3 spells CASSDRGRGYTF. CDR3 DNA: TGTGCCAGCAGTGACAGGGGTCGCGGCTACACCTTC. The chain couples TRBV25-1 to TRBJ1-2; possible D gene TRBD1, 6 bases. Trimming left V 3 bases short and J 8 bases short, with 10 bases between. There are 12 residues in the CDR3. Germline values: CDR1 MGHDK, CDR2 SYGVNS.

CDR3 region: CASSSSAVTDTQYF. The CDR3, as DNA: TGTGCCAGCAGCTCATCCGCGGTCACAGATACGCAGTATTTT. This chain links TRBV7-2 with TRBJ2-3; D ambiguous. This CDR3 region has 14 residues. In germline, CDR1 is SGHTA, CDR2 FQGNSA. V was clipped by 4 bases and J by 2 bases, with 10 bases between them.

The chain couples TRBV5-4 to TRBJ2-3, with 11 bases fitting TRBD1. V shed 4 bases and J 4 bases; nucleotides not matched to a gene: 11. The germline V gene has CDR1 SGHNT and CDR2 YYREEE (reference sequence). This CDR3 contains 17 residues. Here the CDR3 reads CASSPGKGQGVADTQYF. The CDR3 DNA reads TGTGCCAGCAGCCCTGGTAAGGGACAGGGGGTGGCAGATACGCAGTATTTT.

This sequence joins TRBV5-4 and TRBJ2-7; possibly TRBD1 for D (5 bases). Germline-derived CDR1 and CDR2 are SGHNT and YYREEE (reference sequence). Trimming stripped 4 bases from V and 5 bases from J, with 13 bases between. The CDR3 loop spans 13 amino acids. CDR3 loop: CASSPQVSHEQYF. The CDR3 DNA follows: TGTGCCAGCAGCCCACAGGTCAGCCACGAGCAGTACTTC. The full variable domain, in which reference TRBV5-4 and TRBJ2-7 provide the parts outside the CDR3, is ETGVTQSPTHLIKTRGQQVTLRCSSQSGHNTVSWYQQALGQGPQFIFQYYREEENGRGNFPPRFSGLQFPNYSSELNVNALELDDSALYLCASSPQVSHEQYFGPGTRLTVT.

The chain combines TRBV27 with TRBJ1-3; TRBD1 agrees at 7 bases. Germline-derived CDR1 and CDR2 are MNHEY and SMNVEV (reference sequence). This CDR3 region has 15 residues. V gave up 6 bases and J gave up 0 bases; unmatched junction bases: 5. CDR3 loop: CASRTGQSSGNTIYF. The CDR3, as DNA: TGTGCCAGCAGAACGGGACAGAGCTCTGGAAACACCATATATTTT.

This CDR3 reads CASSSRQGYNSPLHF. The CDR3 bases are TGTGCCAGCAGTTCACGACAGGGCTATAATTCACCCCTCCACTTT. The rearrangement joins TRBV6-6 to TRBJ1-6, with TRBD1 matching over 7 bases. V trimming: 4 bases; J trimming: 3 bases; junction bases outside the gene matches: 3. There are 15 residues in the CDR3. Germline loops: CDR1 MNHNY, CDR2 SVGAGI (reference sequence).

The J gene is TRBJ1-4, the V gene TRBV4-1, with a tentative D call TRBD1 (6 bases). CDR3 length: 15 residues. Germline V gene sequence: CDR1 MGHRA, CDR2 YSYEKL. The V end was cut by 2 bases, the J end by 5 bases, with 12 bases between. CDR3 nucleotide sequence: TGCGCCAGCAGCCAAATGGACAGACTAAATGAAAAACTGTTTTTT. This translates into CASSQMDRLNEKLFF.

The chain carries TRBV12-3 or TRBV12-4 and TRBJ1-5; no reliable D call. The CDR3 loop spans 12 amino acids. V was clipped by 6 bases and J by 4 bases, with 7 bases between them. CDR3 sequence (DNA): TGTGCCAGCAGCCCTGTTAATCAGCCCCAGCATTTT. Encoded protein: CASSPVNQPQHF.